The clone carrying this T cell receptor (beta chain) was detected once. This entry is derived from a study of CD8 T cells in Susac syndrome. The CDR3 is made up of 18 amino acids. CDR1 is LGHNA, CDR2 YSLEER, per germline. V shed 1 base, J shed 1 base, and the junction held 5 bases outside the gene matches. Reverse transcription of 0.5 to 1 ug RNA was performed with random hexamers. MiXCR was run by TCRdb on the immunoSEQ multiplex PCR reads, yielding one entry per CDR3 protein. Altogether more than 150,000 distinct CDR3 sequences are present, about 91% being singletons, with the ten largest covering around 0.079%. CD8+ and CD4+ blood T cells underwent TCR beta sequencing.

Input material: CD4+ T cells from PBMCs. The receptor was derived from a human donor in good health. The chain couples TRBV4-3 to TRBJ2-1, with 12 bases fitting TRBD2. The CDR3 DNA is TGCGCCAGCAGCCAAGCTAGCGGGGGGGCCAGGTCCTACAATGAGCAGTTCTTC. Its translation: CASSQASGGARSYNEQFF.